What follows is one T cell receptor beta chain and its context. The record originates from a study of blood T cell repertoires in COVID-19. This CDR3 has 14 amino acids. Trimming cost V 5 bases and J 4 bases; bases outside gene matches: 7. Germline CDR1 MNHEY, CDR2 SVGAGI. Method: immunoSEQ multiplex PCR; TCRdb's copy keeps in-frame clones and lacks some. This sample has 150,000 to 200,000 clones, with about four fifths found just once. This sequence joins TRBV6-5 and TRBJ1-2, with 7 bases lining up with TRBD1. Material: peripheral blood. This TCR was sampled from a man in his sixties with active or convalescent COVID-19. The CDR3 DNA is TGTGCCAGCAGTAAGGGACAGAGCACCTATGGCTACACCTTC. Protein: CASSKGQSTYGYTF.